Following are 24 T cell receptor beta chains from one sample sequenced in a study. TCRdb re-analysed the reads in MiXCR, keeping a single row per CDR3 protein. The table lists about 4,500 distinct CDR3 sequences, roughly 7.5% of them singletons. Sequenced material: CD4+ T cells from synovial fluid. The receptors were sampled from a human donor with rheumatoid arthritis.

This clonotype has just a few counts. The chain has TRBV12-3 or TRBV12-4 and TRBJ1-2, with TRBD1 as a possible D gene (5 bases). The length of the CDR3 is 16 residues. The V end was cut by 6 bases, the J end by 7 bases, with 24 bases between. The CDR3 coding sequence is TGTGCCAGCAGCCTAGATGTCCCATACCGGGGCAGTGGCTACACCTTC. This gives the protein CASSLDVPYRGSGYTF.

This clonotype was observed at least ten times. This chain joins TRBV11-2 and TRBJ2-5; 11 positions agree with TRBD2. The germline CDR1 and CDR2 sequences are SGHAT and FQNNGV. V was pared by 4 bases and J by 4 bases, with 2 bases of the junction left unmatched. The CDR3 spans 14 residues. The CDR3 DNA reads as TGTGCCAGCAGCTCCCTAGCGGGAGGAGAGACCCAGTACTTC. As protein: CASSSLAGGETQYF.

Judged by abundance, this clonotype is medium-sized. The rearrangement uses TRBV7-2 and TRBJ2-1; TRBD2 might be the D (6 bases). Between the trimmed V and J ends, which lost 4 bases and 5 bases, there was a span of 15 bases. Looked up from germline, CDR1 is SGHTA and CDR2 is FQGNSA. This CDR3 has 15 residues. Here the CDR3 DNA reads TGTGCCAGCAGCTGGAGGGGAAGAGGTAACAATGAGCAGTTCTTC. It specifies CASSWRGRGNNEQFF.

By sample share, this clonotype is medium-sized. The junction does not match germline at one end; this may be a read error. The chain uses TRBV11-2 and TRBJ2-1, with D perhaps matching TRBD1 or TRBD2 (5 bases each). This CDR3 is built from 12 residues. Germline V gives CDR1 SGHAT, CDR2 FQNNGV. The DNA of the CDR3 is TGTGCCAGCGCCGGGGCCTATAATGAGCAGTTCTTC. Residues: CASAGAYNEQFF.

Judged by abundance, this clonotype is medium-sized. As DNA, the CDR3 is TGTGCCAGCAGTTTAACTGGGACAGGGCGTGAAGCTTTCTTT. Its translation is CASSLTGTGREAFF. The chain has TRBV12-3 or TRBV12-4 and TRBJ1-1; 9 nucleotides line up with TRBD1. Losses at the gene ends were 2 bases for V and 7 bases for J; bases not matched to a gene: 5. This CDR3 has 14 residues.

This clonotype was observed many times. V usage is TRBV29-1 and J usage is TRBJ1-6, with 8 positions matching TRBD1. This CDR3 spans 13 amino acids. With V trimmed by 7 bases and J by 6 bases, 5 bases remained unmatched. Germline V gene lookup returns CDR1 SQVTM and CDR2 ANQGSEA. CDR3 protein: CSAGQGVNSPLHF. The CDR3 DNA reads as TGCAGCGCTGGACAGGGTGTTAATTCACCCCTCCACTTT.

This clonotype appeared many times. This chain links TRBV14 with TRBJ2-3; D not resolved. This CDR3 contains 17 residues. V was cut by 4 bases and J by 1 base, with 18 bases left in between. Germline CDR1 reads SGHDN; CDR2 reads FVKESK. The CDR3 sequence: CASSLLLTGFGTDTQYF. The CDR3 nucleotides are TGTGCCAGCAGCCTCCTTTTGACCGGATTTGGCACAGATACGCAGTATTTT.

This clonotype came up many times. The chain is built from TRBV10-1 and TRBJ2-3; the D is unclear. The CDR3 length is 13 residues. In germline, CDR1 is WNHNN, CDR2 SYGVQD (reference sequence). Trimming took 2 bases from V and 2 from J, leaving 5 bases between them. The CDR3 sequence is CASSESLTDTQYF. The CDR3 DNA reads as TGCGCCAGCAGTGAGAGCCTCACAGATACGCAGTATTTT.

This clonotype has at least ten counts. J is TRBJ2-5 and V is TRBV20-1; D is possibly TRBD2 (5 bases). CDR3 length: 16 residues. V was clipped by 1 base and J by 2 bases, with 17 bases between them. Germline V gives CDR1 DFQATT, CDR2 SNEGSKA (reference sequence). The CDR3 DNA reads as TGCAGTGCTAGAGGGCGTCGAGGGCCCGGGCAAGAGACCCAGTACTTC. This sequence encodes CSARGRRGPGQETQYF.

Sample share makes this clonotype medium-sized (0.01 to 0.1%). V and J are TRBV20-1 and TRBJ2-2; the D gene could be TRBD1 or TRBD2 (5 bases each). The CDR3 covers 16 residues. Deletions cut 3 bases from V and 7 bases from J, with 21 bases between. The germline CDR1 and CDR2 sequences are DFQATT and SNEGSKA (reference sequence). CDR3 sequence reads: CSARGYTGTRSGELFF. As DNA, the CDR3 is TGCAGTGCTAGGGGGTACACCGGGACCCGTAGCGGGGAGCTGTTTTTT.

The V call is TRBV3-1, the J call TRBJ2-2, with D possibly TRBD2 on 6 matching bases. V lost 0 bases and J lost 10, with 12 bases in between. In germline, CDR1 is LGHDT, CDR2 YNNKEL (reference sequence). This CDR3 comprises 14 residues. CDR3 coding DNA: TGTGCCAGCAGCCAAGAAGGTTCTAGCGAGGAGCTGTTTTTT. This gives the protein CASSQEGSSEELFF.

This clonotype is termed medium-sized. The V gene is TRBV9, the J gene TRBJ2-7, with 7 bases lining up with TRBD1. Germline V CDR1 and CDR2: SGDLS, YYNGEE. This CDR3 is 15 amino acids long. Trimming took 3 bases from V and 4 from J; bases not matched to a gene: 10. CDR3 nucleotide sequence: TGTGCCAGCAGCGCTGAGCCTAGCAGGGGGTACGAGCAGTACTTC. Translating gives CASSAEPSRGYEQYF.

In this sample, this clonotype is medium-sized. The chain couples TRBV6-1 to TRBJ1-4; unclear D gene. This CDR3 has 16 residues. Germline V gene sequence: CDR1 MNHNS, CDR2 SASEGT. Deletions cut 7 bases from V and 4 bases from J, with 19 bases between. The CDR3 sequence is CASTLGPEGYNEKLFF. CDR3 sequence (DNA): TGTGCCAGCACTCTGGGCCCCGAGGGATATAATGAAAAACTGTTTTTT.

The sample holds many counts of this clonotype. The chain's CDR3 is CASSTYQGLNYGYTF. As DNA, the CDR3 is TGTGCCAGCAGCACGTACCAGGGGTTAAACTATGGCTACACCTTC. The chain has TRBV7-2 and TRBJ1-2; a weak D match, TRBD1 (6 bases). V lost 5 bases to trimming and J lost 2 bases, with 15 bases between them. CDR1 and CDR2 from the germline V gene are SGHTA and FQGNSA. CDR3 length: 15 amino acids. The entire variable domain, with the rest obtained from reference TRBV7-2 and TRBJ1-2, is as follows: GAGVSQSPSNKVTEKGKDVELRCDPISGHTALYWYRQSLGQGLEFLIYFQGNSAPDKSGLPSDRFSAERTGGSVSTLTIQRTQQEDSAVYLCASSTYQGLNYGYTFGSGTRLTVV.

This clonotype was detected many times. The chain links TRBV28 to TRBJ2-7; D possibly matches TRBD1 or TRBD2 (5 bases each). The germline V gene has CDR1 MDHEN and CDR2 SYDVKM. The CDR3 has 14 residues. V shed 7 bases and J shed 2 bases, with 15 bases lying between them. The CDR3 DNA is TGTGCCAGCACCTCCGGGACGCCAGCCTACGAGCAGTACTTC. Amino acid sequence: CASTSGTPAYEQYF.

This clonotype is labeled medium-sized. The rearrangement uses TRBV7-9 and TRBJ2-1; TRBD2 agrees at 7 bases. V was clipped by 5 bases and J by 10 bases; unmatched bases: 11. Germline CDR1 is SEHNR and CDR2 is FQNEAQ (reference sequence). There are 14 residues in the CDR3. The CDR3 is CASSPPREAGEQFF. CDR3 in DNA: TGTGCCAGCAGCCCCCCCCGGGAGGCAGGAGAGCAGTTCTTC.

This clonotype is categorized as medium-sized (0.01 to 0.1%). CDR3 sequence: CASSSNSGIYEQYF. CDR3 bases: TGTGCCAGCAGCTCGAATAGCGGGATCTACGAGCAGTACTTC. J is TRBJ2-7 and V is TRBV13, with TRBD2 identical over 8 bases. The J segment lost 3 bases and the V segment lost 4 bases, leaving 5 bases of the junction unmatched. CDR1 and CDR2 from the germline V gene are PRHDT and FYEKMQ (reference sequence). The CDR3 sequence is 14 residues long.

In its sample, this clonotype ranks as medium-sized. This chain connects TRBV6-1 to TRBJ1-5; maybe TRBD1 (5 bases). CDR1 and CDR2 from the germline V gene are MNHNS and SASEGT. Trimming cost V 1 base and J 7 bases, with 11 bases left between them. This CDR3 spans 14 amino acids. As DNA, the CDR3 is TGTGCCAGCAGTGAAGATGGGGGGTGGCAGCCCCAGCATTTT. Translation: CASSEDGGWQPQHF.

This clonotype was seen more than once but under ten times. Just one base apart from a much larger clone, this may be a read error. The chain employs TRBV11-2 and TRBJ1-6; tentatively, D is TRBD1 (5 bases). The germline V gene encodes CDR1 SGHAT and CDR2 FQNNGV. There are 13 residues in the CDR3. The CDR3 region has the DNA TGTGTCAGCAGCACAAGTGGGGGTTCACCCCTCCACTTT. Translation: CVSSTSGGSPLHF.

By frequency in the sample, this clonotype is medium-sized. J is TRBJ1-1 and V is TRBV7-9; 7 bases match TRBD1. The germline V gene encodes CDR1 SEHNR and CDR2 FQNEAQ (reference sequence). Unmatched junction bases numbered 0, after V lost 1 base and J lost 1 base. The CDR3 covers 14 residues. The CDR3 reads CASSLGDRNTEAFF. DNA of the CDR3: TGTGCCAGCAGCTTAGGGGACAGGAACACTGAAGCTTTCTTT.

This clonotype is deemed medium-sized. This chain connects TRBV11-2 to TRBJ2-3; perhaps TRBD2 as D (5 bases). The V end was cut by 5 bases, the J end by 5 bases, with 20 bases between. CDR3 length: 16 amino acids. CDR1 and CDR2 from the germline V gene are SGHAT and FQNNGV. For the CDR3, the DNA is TGTGCCAGCAGCCCATGGACCATTCACGGGGAAGATACGCAGTATTTT. Its translation: CASSPWTIHGEDTQYF. Using reference TRBV11-2 and TRBJ2-3 for the parts outside the CDR3, the full variable domain is EAGVAQSPRYKIIEKRQSVAFWCNPISGHATLYWYQQILGQGPKLLIQFQNNGVVDDSQLPKDRFSAERLKGVDSTLKIQPAKLEDSAVYLCASSPWTIHGEDTQYFGPGTRLTVL.

By share of the sample, this clonotype is medium-sized (0.01 to 0.1%). This chain connects TRBV9 to TRBJ1-1; D is unclear. The CDR3 extends over 13 amino acids. Germline loops: CDR1 SGDLS, CDR2 YYNGEE. Trimming removed 0 bases from V and 2 bases from J, with 5 bases in between. CDR3 sequence (DNA): TGTGCCAGCAGCGTAGAGGGAAACACTGAAGCTTTCTTT. This sequence encodes CASSVEGNTEAFF.

This clonotype is termed medium-sized (0.01 to 0.1%). V and J are TRBV6-2 or TRBV6-3 and TRBJ2-7; TRBD2 agrees at 13 bases. Germline assignment: CDR1 MNHEY and CDR2 SVGEGT. V was clipped by 6 bases and J by 5 bases; unmatched bases: 4. CDR3 length: 14 amino acids. CDR3 DNA: TGTGCCAGCAGCAGACTAGCGGGAGGCAACGAGCAGTACTTC. Translated: CASSRLAGGNEQYF.

This clonotype was found many times. This chain uses TRBV28 with TRBJ1-5; 9 nucleotides line up with TRBD1. Germline V gives CDR1 MDHEN, CDR2 SYDVKM. V trimming: 10 bases; J trimming: 2 bases; junction bases outside the gene matches: 15. CDR3 size: 17 residues. DNA of the CDR3: TGTGCCACAGACCGGGACAGGGTGGGTAGGGGCAATCAGCCCCAGCATTTT. This sequence encodes CATDRDRVGRGNQPQHF.